This T cell receptor (beta chain) appears in the sequencing data of a study of T cell responses to AZD1222 COVID-19 vaccine. Details on this clone: Its specificity is unknown.

CDR3 length: 13 residues. Germline V CDR1 and CDR2: SGDLS, YYNGEE. V lost 4 bases, J lost 16 bases, and 18 bases lay in between. General observations from the study: It was only after the peak T cell response that any repertoires were sampled. Spike regions recognized by vaccine-associated CD4 TCRs spanned the protein, led by 160-218 and 743-854. Recipients of AZD1222 seropositive at baseline numbered only six or seven. White British ancestry dominated among donors, who included more females, and clonal diversity was possibly underestimated.

Using immunoSEQ multiplex PCR, the repertoire was profiled, and TCRdb retains in-frame clones only, with some absent. Among 100,000 to 120,000 clones listed, about 86% were seen once. The genes are TRBV9 and TRBJ1-6; D call uncertain. This sequence was found in an adult in good health. The input for sequencing was peripheral blood, taken on day 0 of AZD1222 vaccination. The DNA of the CDR3 is TGTGCCAGCAGCACCTTCAACCCCACCTCACTCCACTTT. This encodes CASSTFNPTSLHF.